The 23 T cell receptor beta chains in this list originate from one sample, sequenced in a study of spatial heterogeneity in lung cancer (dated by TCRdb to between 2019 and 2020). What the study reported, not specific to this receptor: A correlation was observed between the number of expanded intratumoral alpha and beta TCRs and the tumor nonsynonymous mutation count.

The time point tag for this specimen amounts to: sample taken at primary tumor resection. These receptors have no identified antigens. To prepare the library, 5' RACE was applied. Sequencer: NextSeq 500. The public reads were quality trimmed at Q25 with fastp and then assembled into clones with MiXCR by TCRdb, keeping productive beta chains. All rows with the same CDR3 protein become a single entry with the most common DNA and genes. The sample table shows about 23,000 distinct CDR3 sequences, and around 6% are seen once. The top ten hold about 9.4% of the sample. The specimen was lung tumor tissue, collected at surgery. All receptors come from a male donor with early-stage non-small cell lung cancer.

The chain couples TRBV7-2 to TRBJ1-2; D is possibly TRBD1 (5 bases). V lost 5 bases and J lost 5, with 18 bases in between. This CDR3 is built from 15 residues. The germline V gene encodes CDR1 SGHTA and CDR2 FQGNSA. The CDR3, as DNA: TGTGCCAGCAGCCGGACCGTGGGGGAACTATATGGCTACACCTTC. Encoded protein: CASSRTVGELYGYTF.

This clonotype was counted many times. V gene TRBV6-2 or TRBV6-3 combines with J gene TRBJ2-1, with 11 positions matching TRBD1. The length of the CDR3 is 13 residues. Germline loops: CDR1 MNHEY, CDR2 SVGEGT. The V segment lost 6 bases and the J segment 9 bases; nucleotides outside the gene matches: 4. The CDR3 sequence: CASRTGQGVEQFF. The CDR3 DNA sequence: TGTGCCAGCAGGACGGGACAGGGGGTTGAGCAGTTCTTC.

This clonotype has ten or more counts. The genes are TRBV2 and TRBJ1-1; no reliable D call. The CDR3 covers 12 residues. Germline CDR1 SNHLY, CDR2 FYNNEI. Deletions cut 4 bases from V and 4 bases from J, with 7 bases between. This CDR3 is CASSGAGTEAFF. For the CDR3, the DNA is TGTGCCAGCAGTGGAGCGGGCACTGAAGCTTTCTTT. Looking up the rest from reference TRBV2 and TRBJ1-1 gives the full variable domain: EPEVTQTPSHQVTQMGQEVILRCVPISNHLYFYWYRQILGQKVEFLVSFYNNEISEKSEIFDDQFSVERPDGSNFTLKIRSTKLEDSAMYFCASSGAGTEAFFGQGTRLTVV.

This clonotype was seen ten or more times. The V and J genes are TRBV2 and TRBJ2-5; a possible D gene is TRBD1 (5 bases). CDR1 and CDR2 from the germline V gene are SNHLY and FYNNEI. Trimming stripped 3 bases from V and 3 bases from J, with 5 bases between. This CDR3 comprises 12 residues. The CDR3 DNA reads TGTGCCAGCAGTGAGACAGAAGAGACCCAGTACTTC. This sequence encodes CASSETEETQYF.

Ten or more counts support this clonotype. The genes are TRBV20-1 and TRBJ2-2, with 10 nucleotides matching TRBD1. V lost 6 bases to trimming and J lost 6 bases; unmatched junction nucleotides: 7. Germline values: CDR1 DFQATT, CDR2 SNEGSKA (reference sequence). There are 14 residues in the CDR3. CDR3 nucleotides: TGCAGTGCCGTGACAGGGGGCGCGGCCGGGGAGCTGTTTTTT. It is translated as CSAVTGGAAGELFF.

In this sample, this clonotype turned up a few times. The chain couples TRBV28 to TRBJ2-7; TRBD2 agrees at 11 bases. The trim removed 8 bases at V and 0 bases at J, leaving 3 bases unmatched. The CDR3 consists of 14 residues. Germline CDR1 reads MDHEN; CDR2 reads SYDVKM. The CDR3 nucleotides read TGTGCCAGCCTCCTAGCGGGGGGCTCCTACGAGCAGTACTTC. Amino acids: CASLLAGGSYEQYF.

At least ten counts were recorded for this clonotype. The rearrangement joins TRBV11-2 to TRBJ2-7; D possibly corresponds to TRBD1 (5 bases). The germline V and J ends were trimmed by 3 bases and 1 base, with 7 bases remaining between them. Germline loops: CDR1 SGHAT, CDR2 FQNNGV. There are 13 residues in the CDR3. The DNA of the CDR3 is TGTGCCAGCAGCTTCGGACATTCCTACGAGCAGTACTTC. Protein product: CASSFGHSYEQYF.

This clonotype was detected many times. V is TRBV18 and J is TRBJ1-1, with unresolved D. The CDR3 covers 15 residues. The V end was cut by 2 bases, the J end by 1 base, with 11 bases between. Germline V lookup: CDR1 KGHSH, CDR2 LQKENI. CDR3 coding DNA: TGTGCCAGCTCACCATTTAACGACGAGAACACTGAAGCTTTCTTT. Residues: CASSPFNDENTEAFF.

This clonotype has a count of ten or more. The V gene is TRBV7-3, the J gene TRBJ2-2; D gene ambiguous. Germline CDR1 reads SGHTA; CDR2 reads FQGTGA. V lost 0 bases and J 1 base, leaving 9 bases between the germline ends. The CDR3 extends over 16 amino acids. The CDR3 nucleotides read TGTGCCAGCAGCTTAACCACCGCACAGAACACCGGGGAGCTGTTTTTT. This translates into CASSLTTAQNTGELFF.

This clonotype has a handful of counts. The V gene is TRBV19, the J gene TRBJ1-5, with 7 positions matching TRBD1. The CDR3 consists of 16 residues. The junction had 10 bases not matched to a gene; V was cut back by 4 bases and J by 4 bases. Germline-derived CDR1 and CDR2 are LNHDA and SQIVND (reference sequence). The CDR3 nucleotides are TGTGCCAGTAGTAAAACAGGGGTGGACTTGAATCAGCCCCAGCATTTT. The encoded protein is CASSKTGVDLNQPQHF.

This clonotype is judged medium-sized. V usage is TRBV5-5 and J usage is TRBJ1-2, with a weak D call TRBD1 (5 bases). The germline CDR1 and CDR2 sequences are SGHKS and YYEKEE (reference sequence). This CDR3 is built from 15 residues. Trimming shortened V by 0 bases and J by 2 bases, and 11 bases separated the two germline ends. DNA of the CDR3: TGTGCCAGCAGCTTGGAGGGGACGGTAAACTATGGCTACACCTTC. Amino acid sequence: CASSLEGTVNYGYTF.

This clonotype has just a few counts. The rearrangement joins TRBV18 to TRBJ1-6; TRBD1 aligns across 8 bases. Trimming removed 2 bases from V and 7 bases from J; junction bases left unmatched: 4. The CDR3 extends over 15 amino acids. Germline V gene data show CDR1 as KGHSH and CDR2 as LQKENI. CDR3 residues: CASSPMGQENSPLHF. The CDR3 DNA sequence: TGTGCCAGCTCACCAATGGGACAGGAAAATTCACCCCTCCACTTT.

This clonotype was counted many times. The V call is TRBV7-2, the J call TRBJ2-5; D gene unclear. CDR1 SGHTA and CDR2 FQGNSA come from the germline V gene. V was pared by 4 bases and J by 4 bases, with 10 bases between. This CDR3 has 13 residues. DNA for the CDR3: TGTGCCAGCAGCTCCCCAGCGATAGAGACCCAGTACTTC. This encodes CASSSPAIETQYF.

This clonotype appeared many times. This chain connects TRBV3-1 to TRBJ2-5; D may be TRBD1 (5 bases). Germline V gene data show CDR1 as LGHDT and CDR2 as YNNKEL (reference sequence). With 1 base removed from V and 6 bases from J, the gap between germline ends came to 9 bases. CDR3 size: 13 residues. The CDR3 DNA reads TGTGCCAGCAGCCAAGTAGGGGTACAGACCCAGTACTTC. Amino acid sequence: CASSQVGVQTQYF.

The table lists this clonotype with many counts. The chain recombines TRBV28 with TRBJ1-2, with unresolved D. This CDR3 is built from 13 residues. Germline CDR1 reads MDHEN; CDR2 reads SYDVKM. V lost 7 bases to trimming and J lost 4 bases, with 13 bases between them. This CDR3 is CASIEGGGYGYTF. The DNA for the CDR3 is TGTGCCAGCATCGAGGGAGGCGGCTATGGCTACACCTTC.

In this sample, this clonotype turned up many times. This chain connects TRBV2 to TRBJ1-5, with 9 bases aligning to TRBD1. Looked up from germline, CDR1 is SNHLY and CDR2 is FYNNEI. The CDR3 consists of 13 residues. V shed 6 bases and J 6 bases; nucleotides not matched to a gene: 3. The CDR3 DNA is TGTGCCAGCAGCCAGACAGGGGGTCAGCCCCAGCATTTT. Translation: CASSQTGGQPQHF.

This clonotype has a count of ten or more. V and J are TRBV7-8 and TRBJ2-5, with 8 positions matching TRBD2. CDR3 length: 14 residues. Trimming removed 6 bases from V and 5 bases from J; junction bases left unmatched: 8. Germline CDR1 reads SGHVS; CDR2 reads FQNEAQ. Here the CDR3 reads CASSLRGAYETQYF. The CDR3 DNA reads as TGTGCCAGCAGTCTGCGGGGGGCTTATGAGACCCAGTACTTC.

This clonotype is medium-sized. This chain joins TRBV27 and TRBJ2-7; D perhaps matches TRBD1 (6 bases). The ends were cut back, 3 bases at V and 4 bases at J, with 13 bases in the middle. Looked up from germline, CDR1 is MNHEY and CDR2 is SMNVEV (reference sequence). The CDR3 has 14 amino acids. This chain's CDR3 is CASSFTGSFYEQYF. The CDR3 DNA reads TGTGCCAGCAGTTTCACAGGGTCCTTTTACGAGCAGTACTTC.

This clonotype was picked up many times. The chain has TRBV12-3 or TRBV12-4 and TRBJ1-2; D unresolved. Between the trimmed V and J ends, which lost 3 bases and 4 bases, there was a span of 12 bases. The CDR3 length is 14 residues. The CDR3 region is CASSFGRSSYGYTF. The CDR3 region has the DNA TGTGCCAGCAGTTTTGGGAGGTCGTCCTATGGCTACACCTTC.

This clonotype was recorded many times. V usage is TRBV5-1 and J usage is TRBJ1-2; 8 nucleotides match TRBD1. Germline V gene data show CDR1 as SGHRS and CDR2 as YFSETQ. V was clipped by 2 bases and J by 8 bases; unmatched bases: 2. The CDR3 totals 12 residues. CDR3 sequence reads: CASSLDRGGYTF. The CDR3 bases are TGCGCCAGCAGCTTAGACAGGGGAGGCTACACCTTC.

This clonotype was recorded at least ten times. CDR3 amino acids: CAIRGVGVDEQFF. In DNA, the CDR3 is TGTGCCATTCGAGGCGTGGGCGTCGATGAGCAGTTCTTC. The J gene is TRBJ2-1, the V gene TRBV27; D remains unclear. This CDR3 comprises 13 residues. Per the germline V gene, CDR1 is MNHEY and CDR2 is SMNVEV (reference sequence). V was pared by 10 bases and J by 8 bases, with 18 bases between.

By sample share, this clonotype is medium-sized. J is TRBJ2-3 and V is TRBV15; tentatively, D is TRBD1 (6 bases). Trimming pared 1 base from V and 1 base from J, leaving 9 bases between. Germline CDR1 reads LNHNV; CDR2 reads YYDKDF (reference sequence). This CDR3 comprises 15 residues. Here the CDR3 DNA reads TGTGCCACCAGCAGAGCGAGACAGGGCACAGATACGCAGTATTTT. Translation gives CATSRARQGTDTQYF.

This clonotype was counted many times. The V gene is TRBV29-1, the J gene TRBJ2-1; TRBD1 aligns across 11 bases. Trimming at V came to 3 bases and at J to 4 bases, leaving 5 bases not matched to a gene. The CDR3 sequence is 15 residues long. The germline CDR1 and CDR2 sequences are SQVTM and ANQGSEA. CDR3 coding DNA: TGCAGCGTTGAGTTGGGGACAGGGGGTTACAATGAGCAGTTCTTC. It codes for CSVELGTGGYNEQFF.